This T cell receptor (beta chain) was recovered during a study of PD-1 and CTLA-4 blockade in melanoma. The table came from immunoSEQ multiplex PCR; TCRdb's copy has only in-frame clones and leaves some out. The sample lists 16,000 or so clones, 60% to 75% occurring once. There are 18 residues in the CDR3. J was trimmed by 4 bases and V by 4 bases; bases with no gene match: 11. Germline V CDR1 and CDR2: SGHTA, FQGNSA. The sequence was obtained from a human donor with melanoma. This material consisted of CD8+ T cells from peripheral blood, taken before anti-PD-1 treatment. The chain has TRBV7-2 and TRBJ2-3; 13 bases align to TRBD2. The chain's CDR3 is CASSSPQTSGRFSDTQYF. The CDR3 coding sequence is TGTGCCAGCAGCTCCCCGCAGACTAGCGGGAGGTTTTCAGATACGCAGTATTTT.